Shown below are 10 T cell receptor beta chains from a single sample sequenced in a study of blood T cell repertoires in COVID-19. This table comes from immunoSEQ multiplex PCR, and its TCRdb copy is limited to in-frame clones, with some not included. The sample holds fewer than 250,000 clones; around 87% are singletons and the top ten take around 7%. Input material: PBMCs or T cells enriched from blood (not recorded which). The source of these receptors is a young man in a cohort exposed to, infected with or recovered from COVID-19 (not recorded which).

This sequence joins TRBV5-1 and TRBJ1-1; tentative D call: TRBD1 (5 bases). Germline CDR1 SGHRS, CDR2 YFSETQ. The V and J ends lost 1 base and 6 bases respectively, with 7 bases between them. This CDR3 has 12 amino acids. In DNA form, the CDR3 reads TGCGCCAGCAGCTTGCCGGGGGCTGAAGCTTTCTTT. Amino acid sequence: CASSLPGAEAFF. Using reference TRBV5-1 and TRBJ1-1 for the parts outside the CDR3, the full variable domain is KAGVTQTPRYLIKTRGQQVTLSCSPISGHRSVSWYQQTPGQGLQFLFEYFSETQRNKGNFPGRFSGRQFSNSRSEMNVSTLELGDSALYLCASSLPGAEAFFGQGTRLTVV.

The chain employs TRBV11-2 and TRBJ1-2, with TRBD1 as a possible D gene (6 bases). V was cut by 5 bases and J by 6 bases, with 19 bases left in between. In germline, CDR1 is SGHAT, CDR2 FQNNGV. The CDR3 spans 15 residues. CDR3 protein: CASSAPGHRLNGYTF. The CDR3 DNA sequence: TGTGCCAGCAGCGCGCCGGGACACCGATTGAATGGCTACACCTTC.

Only one count was recorded for this clone. The V call is TRBV29-1, the J call TRBJ2-2, with 7 bases identical to TRBD2. The CDR3 has 15 amino acids. Germline CDR1 reads SQVTM; CDR2 reads ANQGSEA. The ends lost 1 base at V and 5 bases at J; junction bases unmatched: 7. For the CDR3, the DNA is TGCAGCGTTGAAGGAAATCAGGGAGGGACCGGGGAGCTGTTTTTT. Protein product: CSVEGNQGGTGELFF.

Concerning this clone: A read error may produce the germline difference seen at one junction end. The rearrangement uses TRBV28 and TRBJ1-1, with D tentatively TRBD1 (6 bases). This CDR3 is built from 13 residues. Per the germline V gene, CDR1 is MDHEN and CDR2 is SYDVKM. CDR3 in DNA: TGTGCCAGCAGACCCACAGGGAACCCTGAAGCTTTCTTT. Its protein product is CASRPTGNPEAFF. Full variable domain (rest looked up from reference TRBV28 and TRBJ1-1): DVKVTQSSRYLVKRTGEKVFLECVQDMDHENMFWYRQDPGLGLRLIYFSYDVKMKEKGDIPEGYSVSREKKERFSLILESASTNQTSMYLCASRPTGNPEAFFGQGTRLTVV.

The chain employs TRBV7-2 and TRBJ2-4; a possible D gene is TRBD1 (6 bases). Trimming shortened V by 1 base and J by 5 bases, and 12 bases separated the two germline ends. Germline CDR1 and CDR2: SGHTA and FQGNSA. The CDR3 is made up of 15 amino acids. The CDR3 reads CASSLGGLQENIQYF. The CDR3, as DNA: TGTGCCAGCAGCTTAGGGGGGCTCCAGGAAAACATTCAGTACTTC.

The chain uses TRBV19 and TRBJ2-7; 8 bases line up with TRBD1. V lost 6 bases, J lost 5 bases, and 3 bases stayed unmatched. This CDR3 spans 12 amino acids. CDR1 and CDR2 (germline): LNHDA, SQIVND (reference sequence). CDR3 region: CASSPTGDEQYF. The CDR3 nucleotides read TGTGCCAGTAGCCCGACAGGGGACGAGCAGTACTTC.

The chain employs TRBV20-1 and TRBJ1-2; perhaps TRBD1 as D (5 bases). CDR1 DFQATT and CDR2 SNEGSKA come from the germline V gene (reference sequence). The CDR3 is 13 residues long. Trimming took off 3 bases at V and 3 bases at J, with 11 bases between the two ends. CDR3 loop: CSASQGDDYGYTF. CDR3 DNA: TGCAGTGCTAGTCAAGGGGATGACTATGGCTACACCTTC.

In regard to this clone: At one end, the junction sequence differs from germline, possibly due to a read error. This chain joins TRBV7-2 and TRBJ2-1; 8 nucleotides match TRBD2. Per germline, CDR1 SGHTA and CDR2 FQGNSA. This CDR3 has 17 residues. This chain's CDR3 is CASRLAGQGTKYNEQFF. Here the CDR3 DNA reads TGTGCCAGCAGATTAGCGGGGCAGGGGACTAAGTACAATGAGCAGTTCTTC.

The chain recombines TRBV7-3 with TRBJ2-2; D is ambiguous. Germline V gene lookup returns CDR1 SGHTA and CDR2 FQGTGA. The V end was cut by 1 base, the J end by 5 bases, with 11 bases between. This CDR3 has 15 residues. The CDR3 is CASSLSSLLTGELFF. The CDR3 coding sequence is TGTGCCAGCAGCTTAAGTTCCCTTTTAACCGGGGAGCTGTTTTTT.

The CDR3 region has the DNA TGCGCCAGCAGCAGGAGGGACAGGAACTACGAGCAGTACTTC. Its protein product is CASSRRDRNYEQYF. The genes are TRBV5-1 and TRBJ2-7; the match to TRBD1 covers 8 bases. CDR3 length: 14 amino acids. Trimming removed 4 bases from V and 3 bases from J; junction bases left unmatched: 6. Germline CDR1 reads SGHRS; CDR2 reads YFSETQ.